Detailed here is one T cell receptor (beta chain). This sample stems from a study of blood T cell repertoires in COVID-19. TCRdb keeps only in-frame clones here, not all; method: immunoSEQ multiplex PCR. The sample holds around 250,000 clones, approximately 83% seen once. The CDR3 runs 17 residues. Germline CDR1 and CDR2: SGHAT and FQNNGV. V gave up 2 bases and J gave up 5 bases, with 21 bases separating them. Which cohort a participant joined came from the clinical history participants gave. This chain connects TRBV11-2 to TRBJ2-5; TRBD2 is a possible D gene (5 bases). This TCR was recovered from a woman between 50 and 59 years old who had recovered from COVID-19. The material sequenced was PBMCs or T cells enriched from blood (not recorded which). In DNA, the CDR3 is TGTGCCAGCAGCTTAATTCGTCCCCCGGCCGGAGGTGAGACCCAGTACTTC. As protein: CASSLIRPPAGGETQYF.